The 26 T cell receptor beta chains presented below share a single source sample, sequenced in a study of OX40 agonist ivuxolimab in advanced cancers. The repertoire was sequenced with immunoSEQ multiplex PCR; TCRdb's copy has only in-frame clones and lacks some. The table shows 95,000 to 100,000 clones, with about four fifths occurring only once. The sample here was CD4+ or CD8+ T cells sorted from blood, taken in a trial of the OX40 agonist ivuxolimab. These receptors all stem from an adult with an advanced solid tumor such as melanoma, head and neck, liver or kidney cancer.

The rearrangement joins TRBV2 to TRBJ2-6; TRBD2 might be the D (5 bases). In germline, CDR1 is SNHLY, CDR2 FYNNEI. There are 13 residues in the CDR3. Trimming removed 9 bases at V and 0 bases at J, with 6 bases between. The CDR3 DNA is TGTGCCAGAGGGAGCTCTGGGGCCAACGTCCTGACTTTC. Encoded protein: CARGSSGANVLTF.

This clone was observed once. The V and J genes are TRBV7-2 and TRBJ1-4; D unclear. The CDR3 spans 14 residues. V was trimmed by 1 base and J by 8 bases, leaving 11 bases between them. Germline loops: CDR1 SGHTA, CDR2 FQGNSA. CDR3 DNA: TGTGCCAGCAGCTTAGTCTCACCGGGGGAAAAACTGTTTTTT. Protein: CASSLVSPGEKLFF.

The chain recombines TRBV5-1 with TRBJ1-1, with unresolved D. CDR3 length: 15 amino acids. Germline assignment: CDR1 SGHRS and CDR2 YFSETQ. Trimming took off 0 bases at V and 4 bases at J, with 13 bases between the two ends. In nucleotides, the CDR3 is TGCGCCAGCAGCTTGGTGAGCCACCTGCCCACTGAAGCTTTCTTT. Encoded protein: CASSLVSHLPTEAFF. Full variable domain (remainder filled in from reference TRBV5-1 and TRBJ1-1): KAGVTQTPRYLIKTRGQQVTLSCSPISGHRSVSWYQQTPGQGLQFLFEYFSETQRNKGNFPGRFSGRQFSNSRSEMNVSTLELGDSALYLCASSLVSHLPTEAFFGQGTRLTVV.

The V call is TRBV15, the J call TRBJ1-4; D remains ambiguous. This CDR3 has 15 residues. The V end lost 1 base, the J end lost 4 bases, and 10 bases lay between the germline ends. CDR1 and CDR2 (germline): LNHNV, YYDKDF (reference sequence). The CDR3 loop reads CATSRAKGSNEKLFF. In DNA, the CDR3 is TGTGCCACCAGCAGAGCTAAAGGGAGTAATGAAAAACTGTTTTTT.

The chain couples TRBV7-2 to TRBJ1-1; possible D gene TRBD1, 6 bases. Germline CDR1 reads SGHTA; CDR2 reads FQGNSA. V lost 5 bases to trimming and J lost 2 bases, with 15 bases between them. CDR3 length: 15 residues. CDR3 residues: CASSQVSGVNTEAFF. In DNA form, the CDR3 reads TGTGCCAGCAGCCAAGTGTCAGGGGTTAACACTGAAGCTTTCTTT.

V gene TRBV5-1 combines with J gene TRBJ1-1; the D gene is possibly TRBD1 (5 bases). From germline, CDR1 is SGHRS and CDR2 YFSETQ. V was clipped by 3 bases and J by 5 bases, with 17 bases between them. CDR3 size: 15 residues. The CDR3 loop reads CASSSLGWGGTEAFF. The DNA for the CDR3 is TGCGCCAGCAGCTCCCTGGGGTGGGGGGGTACTGAAGCTTTCTTT.

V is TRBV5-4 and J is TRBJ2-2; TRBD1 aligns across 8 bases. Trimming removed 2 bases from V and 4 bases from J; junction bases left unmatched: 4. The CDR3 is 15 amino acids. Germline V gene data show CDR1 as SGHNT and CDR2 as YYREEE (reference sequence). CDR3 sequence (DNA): TGTGCCAGCAGCTTTAGGACAGGGATCACCGGGGAGCTGTTTTTT. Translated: CASSFRTGITGELFF.

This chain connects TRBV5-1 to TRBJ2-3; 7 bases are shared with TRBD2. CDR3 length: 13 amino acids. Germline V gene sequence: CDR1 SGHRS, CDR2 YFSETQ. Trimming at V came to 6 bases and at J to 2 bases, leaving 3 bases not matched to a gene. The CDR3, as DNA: TGCGCCAGCACTAGCGGCAACACAGATACGCAGTATTTT. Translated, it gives CASTSGNTDTQYF.

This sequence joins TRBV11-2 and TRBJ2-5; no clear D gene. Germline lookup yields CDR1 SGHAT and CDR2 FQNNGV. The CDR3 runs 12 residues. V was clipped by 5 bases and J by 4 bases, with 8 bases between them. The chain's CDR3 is CASSRLLETQYF. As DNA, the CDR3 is TGTGCCAGCAGCCGACTTTTAGAGACCCAGTACTTC.

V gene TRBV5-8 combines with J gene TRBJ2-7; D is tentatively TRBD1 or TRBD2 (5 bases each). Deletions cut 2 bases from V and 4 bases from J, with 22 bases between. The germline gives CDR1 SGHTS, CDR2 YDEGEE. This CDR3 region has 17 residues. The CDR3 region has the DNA TGTGCCAGCAGCTTATTCCGTGGGGGACCAGTGCTTTACGAGCAGTACTTC. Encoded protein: CASSLFRGGPVLYEQYF. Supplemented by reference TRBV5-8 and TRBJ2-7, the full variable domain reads EAGVTQSPTHLIKTRGQQATLRCSPISGHTSVYWYQQALGLGLQFLLWYDEGEERNRGNFPPRFSGRQFPNYSSELNVNALELEDSALYLCASSLFRGGPVLYEQYFGPGTRLTVT.

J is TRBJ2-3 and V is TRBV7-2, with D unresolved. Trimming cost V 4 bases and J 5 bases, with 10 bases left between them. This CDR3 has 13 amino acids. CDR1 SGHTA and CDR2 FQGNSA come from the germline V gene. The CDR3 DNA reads TGTGCCAGCAGCTCTTCCCCTGGAGATACGCAGTATTTT. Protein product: CASSSSPGDTQYF.

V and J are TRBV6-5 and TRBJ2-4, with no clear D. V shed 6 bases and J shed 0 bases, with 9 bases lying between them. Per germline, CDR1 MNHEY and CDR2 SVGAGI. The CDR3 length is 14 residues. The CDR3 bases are TGTGCCAGCAGCCCCCCCCTAGCCAAAAACATTCAGTACTTC. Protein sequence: CASSPPLAKNIQYF.

The CDR3 nucleotides read TGTGCCAGCAGTTTCTCATCCAGACCTAATCAGCCCCAGCATTTT. As protein: CASSFSSRPNQPQHF. V and J are TRBV28 and TRBJ1-5; D gene ambiguous. CDR1 is MDHEN, CDR2 SYDVKM, per germline. CDR3 length: 15 residues. Trimming cost V 3 bases and J 4 bases, with 13 bases left between them.

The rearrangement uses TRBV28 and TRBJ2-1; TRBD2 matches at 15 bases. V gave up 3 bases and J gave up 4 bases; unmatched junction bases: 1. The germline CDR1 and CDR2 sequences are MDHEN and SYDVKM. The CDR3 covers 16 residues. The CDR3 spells CASSLGLAGGYNEQFF. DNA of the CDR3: TGTGCCAGCAGTTTGGGACTAGCGGGAGGATACAATGAGCAGTTCTTC.

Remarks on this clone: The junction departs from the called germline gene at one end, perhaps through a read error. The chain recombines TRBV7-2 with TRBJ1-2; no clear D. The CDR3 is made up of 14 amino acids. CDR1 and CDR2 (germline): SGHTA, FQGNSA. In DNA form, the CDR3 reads TGTGCCAGCACCTTAACCCGGCTAAACTATGGCTACACCTTC. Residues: CASTLTRLNYGYTF. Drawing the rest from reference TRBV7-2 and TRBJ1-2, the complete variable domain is GAGVSQSPSNKVTEKGKDVELRCDPISGHTALYWYRQSLGQGLEFLIYFQGNSAPDKSGLPSDRFSAERTGGSVSTLTIQRTQQEDSAVYLCASTLTRLNYGYTFGSGTRLTVV.

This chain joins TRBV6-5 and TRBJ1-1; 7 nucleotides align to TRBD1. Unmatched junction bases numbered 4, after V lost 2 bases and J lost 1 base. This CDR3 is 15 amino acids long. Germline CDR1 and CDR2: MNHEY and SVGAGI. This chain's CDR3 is CASSYRGLTNTEAFF. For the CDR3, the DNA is TGTGCCAGCAGTTACAGGGGGCTGACGAACACTGAAGCTTTCTTT.

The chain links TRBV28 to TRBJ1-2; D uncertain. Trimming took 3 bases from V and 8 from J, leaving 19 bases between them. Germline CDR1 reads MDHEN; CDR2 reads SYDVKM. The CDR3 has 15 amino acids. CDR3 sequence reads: CASSFRAKRGQGYTF. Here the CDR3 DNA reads TGTGCCAGCAGTTTTCGGGCGAAACGGGGTCAAGGCTACACCTTC.

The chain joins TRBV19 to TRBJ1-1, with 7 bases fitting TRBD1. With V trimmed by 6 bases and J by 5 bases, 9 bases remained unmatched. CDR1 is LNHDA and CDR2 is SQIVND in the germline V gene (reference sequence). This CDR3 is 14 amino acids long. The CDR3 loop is CASRTDRASTEAFF. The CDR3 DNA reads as TGTGCCAGTAGAACCGACAGGGCGAGTACTGAAGCTTTCTTT.

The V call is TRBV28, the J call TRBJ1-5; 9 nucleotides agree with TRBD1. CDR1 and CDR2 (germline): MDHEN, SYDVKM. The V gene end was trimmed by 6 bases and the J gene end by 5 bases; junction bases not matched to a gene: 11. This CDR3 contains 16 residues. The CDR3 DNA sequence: TGTGCCAGCAGGTTTGGGATACAGGGGGCATATCAGCCCCAGCATTTT. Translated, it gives CASRFGIQGAYQPQHF.

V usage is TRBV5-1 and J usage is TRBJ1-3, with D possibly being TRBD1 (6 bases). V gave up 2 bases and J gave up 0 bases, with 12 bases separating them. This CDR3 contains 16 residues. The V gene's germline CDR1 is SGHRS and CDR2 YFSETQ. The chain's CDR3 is CASSFTQGDSGNTIYF. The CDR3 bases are TGCGCCAGCAGCTTCACACAGGGCGACTCTGGAAACACCATATATTTT.

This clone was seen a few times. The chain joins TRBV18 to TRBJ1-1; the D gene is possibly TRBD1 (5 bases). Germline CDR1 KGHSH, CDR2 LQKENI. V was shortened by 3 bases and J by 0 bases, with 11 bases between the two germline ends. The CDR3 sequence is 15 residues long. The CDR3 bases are TGTGCCAGCTCACCGGGAAAGGGGATGAACACTGAAGCTTTCTTT. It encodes CASSPGKGMNTEAFF.

The CDR3 here is CASSDRGQGVDGNTIYF. DNA for the CDR3: TGTGCCAGCAGTGACAGGGGTCAGGGGGTGGATGGAAACACCATATATTTT. V and J are TRBV6-1 and TRBJ1-3, with TRBD1 matching 7 bases. Per germline, CDR1 MNHNS and CDR2 SASEGT. The CDR3 loop spans 17 amino acids. V shed 3 bases and J 3 bases; nucleotides not matched to a gene: 11.

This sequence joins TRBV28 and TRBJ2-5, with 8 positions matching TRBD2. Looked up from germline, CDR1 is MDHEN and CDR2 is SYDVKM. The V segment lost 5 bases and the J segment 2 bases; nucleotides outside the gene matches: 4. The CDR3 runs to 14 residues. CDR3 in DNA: TGTGCCAGCAGTGGGCGGGGGGCTCAAGAGACCCAGTACTTC. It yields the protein CASSGRGAQETQYF.

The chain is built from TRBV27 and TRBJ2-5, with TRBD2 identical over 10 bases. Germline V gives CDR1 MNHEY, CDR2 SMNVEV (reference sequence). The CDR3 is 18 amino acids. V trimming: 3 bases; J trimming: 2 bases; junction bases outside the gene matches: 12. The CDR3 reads CASSFTPLAGGFQETQYF. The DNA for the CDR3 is TGTGCCAGCAGTTTCACACCTTTAGCGGGAGGATTTCAAGAGACCCAGTACTTC.

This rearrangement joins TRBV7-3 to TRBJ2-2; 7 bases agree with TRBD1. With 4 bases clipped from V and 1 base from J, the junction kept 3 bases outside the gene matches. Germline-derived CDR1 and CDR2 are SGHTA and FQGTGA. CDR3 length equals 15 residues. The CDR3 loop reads CASSSGQKNTGELFF. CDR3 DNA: TGTGCCAGCAGCTCGGGACAGAAGAACACCGGGGAGCTGTTTTTT.

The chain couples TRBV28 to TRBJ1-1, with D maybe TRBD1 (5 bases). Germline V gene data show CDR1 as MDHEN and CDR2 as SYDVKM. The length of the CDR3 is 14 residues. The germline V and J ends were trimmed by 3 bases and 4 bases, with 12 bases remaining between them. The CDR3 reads CASSFGTAGTEAFF. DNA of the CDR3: TGTGCCAGCAGTTTTGGGACCGCGGGCACTGAAGCTTTCTTT.